The TCR beta chain described here comes from a study of blood T cell repertoires in COVID-19. About the research overall: Acute-phase and convalescent COVID-19 samples originated in the United States, Italy and Spain. Sample material is recorded as cDNA or gDNA derived from T cells, B-cell-depleted T cells, or PBMCs.

Germline V gene sequence: CDR1 SGHTA, CDR2 FQGNSA. V lost 5 bases and J 7 bases, leaving 14 bases between the germline ends. The CDR3 is 13 residues long. Under the authors' procedure: The assay estimated nucleated cells by amplifying reference gene primers. Data came from immunoSEQ multiplex PCR; TCRdb stores just in-frame clones and leaves some out. V and J calls and clone size are those listed in that table; D and trimming were worked out from the DNA. Here the sample spans around 190,000 clones, under 80% being singletons. This receptor was taken from a woman in her fifties or sixties with acute or convalescent COVID-19. The sample comprised peripheral blood. The rearrangement uses TRBV7-2 and TRBJ1-2; tentative D call: TRBD1 (6 bases). In DNA, the CDR3 is TGTGCCAGCAGCCGGGCGGGGGGCTTTGGCTACACCTTC. Residues: CASSRAGGFGYTF.